These 6 T cell receptor beta chains share one sample of origin, sequenced in a study of a mutant IDH1 vaccine in newly diagnosed glioma. The time point denotes: week 35, safety follow-up. The vaccine gave 300 ug of a 20-mer mutant IDH1 peptide subcutaneously per dose. The antigens these receptors bind are not known. Assay used: immunoSEQ multiplex PCR; TCRdb lists only in-frame clones, some missing. This table holds tens of thousands of clones, about 88% found once. This sample comprised PBMCs, obtained from a glioma patient whose treatment included an IDH1 peptide vaccine. These receptor sequences come from a young man with glioma.

The genes are TRBV20-1 and TRBJ1-6; D call uncertain. V lost 6 bases and J 9 bases, leaving 9 bases between the germline ends. Germline CDR1 DFQATT, CDR2 SNEGSKA (reference sequence). The CDR3 loop spans 11 amino acids. The CDR3 region has the DNA TGCAGTGCAAGAACGGGTTCACCCCTCCACTTT. As protein: CSARTGSPLHF.

The chain couples TRBV6-1 to TRBJ2-5, with 7 bases fitting TRBD2. The V gene's germline CDR1 is MNHNS and CDR2 SASEGT. The CDR3 spans 15 residues. Losses at the gene ends were 4 bases for V and 5 bases for J; bases not matched to a gene: 10. The CDR3 region is CASSGWEGPRETQYF. CDR3 nucleotides: TGTGCCAGCAGTGGGTGGGAGGGCCCTCGGGAGACCCAGTACTTC.

This chain uses TRBV30 with TRBJ1-6; 7 bases line up with TRBD1. The germline gives CDR1 GTSNPN, CDR2 SVGIG (reference sequence). This CDR3 is built from 14 residues. The V gene end was trimmed by 0 bases and the J gene end by 7 bases; junction bases not matched to a gene: 3. The CDR3 region is CAWSVGQPNSPLHF. Written as DNA, the CDR3 is TGTGCCTGGAGTGTGGGACAGCCAAATTCACCCCTCCACTTT.

V gene TRBV28 combines with J gene TRBJ1-1; D call uncertain. The germline V gene has CDR1 MDHEN and CDR2 SYDVKM. The CDR3 loop spans 11 amino acids. Between the trimmed V and J ends, which lost 10 bases and 2 bases, there was a span of 8 bases. CDR3 region: CAIQFNTEAFF. The CDR3, as DNA: TGTGCCATCCAGTTTAACACTGAAGCTTTCTTT.

This chain joins TRBV4-1 and TRBJ1-2; tentatively, D is TRBD1 (6 bases). The germline gives CDR1 MGHRA, CDR2 YSYEKL. Trimming took off 0 bases at V and 6 bases at J, with 11 bases between the two ends. This CDR3 is 14 amino acids long. CDR3 sequence (DNA): TGCGCCAGCAGCCAAGATAACAGGGTGAATGGCTACACCTTC. Amino acid sequence: CASSQDNRVNGYTF.

V and J are TRBV5-1 and TRBJ2-5; 8 bases agree with TRBD2. Germline lookup yields CDR1 SGHRS and CDR2 YFSETQ. The junction had 7 bases not matched to a gene; V was cut back by 1 base and J by 2 bases. The CDR3 consists of 16 residues. The CDR3 sequence is CASSLSAGGGQETQYF. CDR3 in DNA: TGCGCCAGCAGCTTGTCGGCTGGCGGGGGGCAAGAGACCCAGTACTTC. Full variable domain (remainder filled in from reference TRBV5-1 and TRBJ2-5): KAGVTQTPRYLIKTRGQQVTLSCSPISGHRSVSWYQQTPGQGLQFLFEYFSETQRNKGNFPGRFSGRQFSNSRSEMNVSTLELGDSALYLCASSLSAGGGQETQYFGPGTRLLVL.